Included here is one T cell receptor (beta chain) sequence, with context. The antigen is unknown. The source of the sample is a study of shared clonotypes between healthy human individuals. Study results and limitations: Among donors, clonotype sharing was expected to be affected by sequencing depth. Estimated clonotype richness was generally higher in naive than memory subsets. Large depth notwithstanding, sorted-subset sequencing proved incomplete by rarefaction.

The deep-level immunoSEQ assay was used. Sequencing was performed with immunoSEQ multiplex PCR; in TCRdb, only in-frame clones are kept and a portion is missing. The sample consists of about 2.3 million clones, approximately 90% of them appearing once. The CDR3 consists of 15 residues. Germline V gene data show CDR1 as MNHNY and CDR2 as SVGAGI (reference sequence). Trimming removed 2 bases from V and 6 bases from J, with 17 bases in between. The V and J genes are TRBV6-6 and TRBJ2-7; D assignment may be TRBD1 or TRBD2 (5 bases each). Specimen: naive CD4+ T cells from PBMCs. As for subset: CD45RA+ positively selected. The receptor was isolated from a man between 18 and 29 years old in good health. Some clones in this sample may be carry-over from other donors' samples. The CDR3 DNA is TGTGCCAGCAGTTACCGGGACCGGCCCAATCGCGAGCAGTACTTC. Protein product: CASSYRDRPNREQYF.